A single sample gave rise to the 18 T cell receptor beta chains below, sequenced in a study of response to subunit inactivated influenza vaccine. TCRdb reprocessed the RT-PCR reads with MiXCR, giving one entry per CDR3 protein. This table has hundreds of thousands of distinct CDR3 sequences, 15% to 18% appearing once. This sample comprised PBMCs from blood, obtained 11 to 12 days after vaccination. The receptors were gathered from a man aged 50-60 years who received an inactivated influenza vaccine.

The rearrangement joins TRBV20-1 to TRBJ1-5, with D perhaps TRBD1 (6 bases). There are 17 residues in the CDR3. Germline CDR1 is DFQATT and CDR2 is SNEGSKA (reference sequence). The V gene lost 0 bases and the J gene lost 3 bases, with 18 bases spanning the gap. Written as DNA, the CDR3 is TGCAGTGCTAGAGATCTCAAACAGGGTGTTGTCAATCAGCCCCAGCATTTT. Its translation is CSARDLKQGVVNQPQHF.

This CDR3 is CASIKATSLYNEQFF. CDR3 nucleotides: TGTGCCAGCATCAAAGCAACATCACTCTACAATGAGCAGTTCTTC. The chain carries TRBV6-1 and TRBJ2-1, with D unclear. V lost 7 bases and J 3 bases, leaving 16 bases between the germline ends. The germline V gene has CDR1 MNHNS and CDR2 SASEGT. The CDR3 length is 15 residues.

This rearrangement joins TRBV7-9 to TRBJ2-5; 7 bases fit TRBD2. The length of the CDR3 is 15 residues. The germline V gene encodes CDR1 SEHNR and CDR2 FQNEAQ (reference sequence). The V segment lost 1 base and the J segment 3 bases; nucleotides outside the gene matches: 5. The CDR3 is CASSLGDYTKETQYF. CDR3 nucleotide sequence: TGTGCCAGCAGCTTAGGGGACTATACTAAAGAGACCCAGTACTTC.

The chain is built from TRBV28 and TRBJ2-3, with TRBD1 matching over 10 bases. The CDR3 totals 19 residues. Losses at the gene ends were 7 bases for V and 0 bases for J; bases not matched to a gene: 16. CDR1 and CDR2 (germline): MDHEN, SYDVKM. The CDR3 nucleotides are TGTGCCAGCACCCGAGGGAGGGACAGGGGACTAACTAGCACAGATACGCAGTATTTT. This gives the protein CASTRGRDRGLTSTDTQYF. Using reference TRBV28 and TRBJ2-3 for the parts outside the CDR3, the full variable domain is DVKVTQSSRYLVKRTGEKVFLECVQDMDHENMFWYRQDPGLGLRLIYFSYDVKMKEKGDIPEGYSVSREKKERFSLILESASTNQTSMYLCASTRGRDRGLTSTDTQYFGPGTRLTVL.

The sample holds many counts of this clonotype. This chain connects TRBV9 to TRBJ2-7; 8 bases map to TRBD2. The CDR3 contains 19 residues. V was pared by 4 bases and J by 0 bases, with 18 bases of the junction left unmatched. Germline V gene sequence: CDR1 SGDLS, CDR2 YYNGEE. CDR3 DNA sequence: TGTGCCAGCAGCCCCGGCGGCGGGAGGTCCCGAGGTAGCTCCTACGAGCAGTACTTC. It translates to CASSPGGGRSRGSSYEQYF.

The chain couples TRBV28 to TRBJ2-5; tentative D call: TRBD2 (6 bases). Germline loops: CDR1 MDHEN, CDR2 SYDVKM. CDR3 length: 13 residues. The V end lost 8 bases, the J end lost 5 bases, and 15 bases lay between the germline ends. The chain's CDR3 is CASLPGAAETQYF. The CDR3 DNA is TGTGCCAGCCTCCCGGGAGCGGCGGAGACCCAGTACTTC.

This chain joins TRBV10-3 and TRBJ2-3, with 12 positions matching TRBD2. CDR3 length equals 15 residues. Germline values: CDR1 ENHRY, CDR2 SYGVKD. After removal of 5 bases from V and 4 bases from J, the junction contained 4 bases not matched to a gene. The CDR3 loop is CAISMTSGSADTQYF. The CDR3 coding sequence is TGTGCCATCAGTATGACTAGCGGGAGTGCAGATACGCAGTATTTT.

The genes are TRBV7-9 and TRBJ2-3, with D unresolved. Germline V gene lookup returns CDR1 SEHNR and CDR2 FQNEAQ (reference sequence). V was cut by 5 bases and J by 1 base, with 16 bases left in between. The CDR3 has 16 residues. The DNA of the CDR3 is TGTGCCAGCAGCGCAGCCTGGGGTGAGGGCACAGATACGCAGTATTTT. This codes for CASSAAWGEGTDTQYF.

The CDR3 nucleotides are TGCAGCGCCAAAAGACAGGTGGTGGGGAACACTGAAGCTTTCTTT. Encoded protein: CSAKRQVVGNTEAFF. The chain uses TRBV29-1 and TRBJ1-1, with D tentatively TRBD1 (6 bases). The CDR3 loop spans 15 amino acids. Germline CDR1 reads SQVTM; CDR2 reads ANQGSEA. V was pared by 7 bases and J by 1 base, with 19 bases between.

Ten or more counts support this clonotype. The chain carries TRBV2 and TRBJ2-6, with D hard to call. Trimming pared 0 bases from V and 0 bases from J, leaving 6 bases between. This CDR3 region has 16 residues. Germline CDR1 and CDR2: SNHLY and FYNNEI. The CDR3 protein is CASSEAGNSGANVLTF. CDR3 bases: TGTGCCAGCAGTGAAGCGGGCAACTCTGGGGCCAACGTCCTGACTTTC. Based on the CDR3 plus reference TRBV2 and TRBJ2-6, the full variable domain is EPEVTQTPSHQVTQMGQEVILRCVPISNHLYFYWYRQILGQKVEFLVSFYNNEISEKSEIFDDQFSVERPDGSNFTLKIRSTKLEDSAMYFCASSEAGNSGANVLTFGAGSRLTVL.

Regarding this clonotype: This sequence may be a read error, since a much larger clone differs from it by one base. The gene calls are TRBV12-3 or TRBV12-4 and TRBJ2-7; D uncertain. V was clipped by 3 bases and J by 3 bases, with 9 bases between them. The CDR3 sequence is 13 residues long. This CDR3 reads CASSFEGNYEQYF. The CDR3 DNA reads TGTGCCAGCAGTTTTGAAGGGAACTACGAGCAGTACTTC.

The chain has TRBV6-5 and TRBJ1-2; possible D gene TRBD1, 5 bases. The CDR3 sequence is 13 residues long. The V gene lost 2 bases and the J gene lost 4 bases, with 8 bases spanning the gap. Germline CDR1 is MNHEY and CDR2 is SVGAGI. Here the CDR3 DNA reads TGTGCCAGCAGTTACCACGGGGGCTATGGCTACACCTTC. This sequence encodes CASSYHGGYGYTF.

This clonotype was observed at least ten times. Here the CDR3 DNA reads TGCAGCGTTTCGAGCGGGATTAACGAGCAGTACTTC. Residues: CSVSSGINEQYF. The genes are TRBV29-1 and TRBJ2-7, with 7 positions matching TRBD2. CDR1 is SQVTM, CDR2 ANQGSEA, per germline. The CDR3 sequence is 12 residues long. V dropped 5 bases and J dropped 5; count of bases not matched to a gene: 6.

The chain combines TRBV20-1 with TRBJ2-3, with 9 bases fitting TRBD2. Per the germline V gene, CDR1 is DFQATT and CDR2 is SNEGSKA (reference sequence). Trimming at V came to 2 bases and at J to 2 bases, leaving 5 bases not matched to a gene. The CDR3 totals 15 residues. CDR3 DNA: TGCAGTGCTAGATCAAAGCGGGGGGCCACAGATACGCAGTATTTT. It specifies CSARSKRGATDTQYF.

The chain couples TRBV7-2 to TRBJ2-7, with D tentatively TRBD1 (8 bases). V shed 2 bases and J shed 2 bases, with 13 bases lying between them. CDR1 is SGHTA and CDR2 is FQGNSA in the germline V gene. CDR3 length equals 15 residues. For the CDR3, the DNA is TGTGCCAGCAGCTTAACAGGGGGGGATCCCTACGAGCAGTACTTC. Its translation: CASSLTGGDPYEQYF.

The table lists this clonotype with a few counts. The J gene is TRBJ2-1, the V gene TRBV7-2; TRBD2 aligns across 8 bases. CDR1 is SGHTA, CDR2 FQGNSA, per germline. This CDR3 is built from 16 residues. V gave up 1 base and J gave up 6 bases; unmatched junction bases: 8. This CDR3 reads CASSLVNSGSGNEQFF. In DNA, the CDR3 is TGTGCCAGCAGCTTAGTAAACAGCGGGAGTGGCAATGAGCAGTTCTTC.

This rearrangement joins TRBV7-9 to TRBJ2-2; D not certain. Germline V gene lookup returns CDR1 SEHNR and CDR2 FQNEAQ (reference sequence). The CDR3 runs to 14 residues. Trimming shortened V by 6 bases and J by 3 bases, and 11 bases separated the two germline ends. The CDR3: CASRFGQHTGELFF. The CDR3 coding sequence is TGTGCCAGCAGATTCGGCCAGCACACCGGGGAGCTGTTTTTT.

This clonotype has more than one count but fewer than ten. The chain employs TRBV6-1 and TRBJ1-5; the D is unclear. CDR1 MNHNS and CDR2 SASEGT come from the germline V gene. The V end was cut by 5 bases, the J end by 7 bases, with 15 bases between. The CDR3 has 14 residues. The CDR3 DNA follows: TGTGCCAGCAGTATCGTATTGGCAAACCAGCCCCAGCATTTT. Translating gives CASSIVLANQPQHF.